Given below is one T cell receptor (beta chain) in context. The data were obtained in a study of shared clonotypes between healthy human individuals. TCRdb's table, derived via immunoSEQ multiplex PCR, lists solely in-frame clones and lacks some. The table lists around 1.6 million clones, 95% to 99% of them singletons. The specimen sequenced was naive CD4+ T cells sorted from blood. Subset given: CD45RA+ positively selected. The source of this sequence is a man younger than 40 in good health.

The CDR3 sequence is CASSRTPETQYF. DNA of the CDR3: TGTGCCAGTAGTAGGACCCCAGAGACCCAGTACTTC. The gene calls are TRBV19 and TRBJ2-5; no clear D gene. This CDR3 has 12 residues. Germline assignment: CDR1 LNHDA and CDR2 SQIVND (reference sequence). V dropped 4 bases and J dropped 4 bases, with 7 bases sitting between them.